The clone carrying this T cell receptor beta chain was seen a handful of times. Antigen: not known. The data are from a study of molecular identifiers for immune sequencing clone quantification. Using a CD8+CD4-CCR7+CD45RA+ phenotype, naive CD8 T cells were sorted. TCRdb re-analysed the PCR reads in MiXCR, keeping a single row per CDR3 protein. Among just over 35,000 distinct CDR3 sequences, about a fifth were seen once, and the ten largest hold about 7.4%. Germline assignment: CDR1 SGHDN and CDR2 FVKESK. The length of the CDR3 is 14 residues. Trimming shortened V by 3 bases and J by 6 bases, and 13 bases separated the two germline ends. The study, taken as a whole, reports: Clones that exceeded 20 RNA copies held over 99% of effector molecules, yet under 1% in naive cells. Should identical TCR molecules share a barcode, the sizes of highly expanded clones could be underestimated.

What was sequenced was naive CD8+ T cells from blood, with Jurkat cell RNA spiked in. Subset described: FACS-sorted CD8+CD4-CCR7+CD45RA+ naive T cells. The chain couples TRBV14 to TRBJ2-3; D unclear. The sequence was collected from a human donor in good health. Some libraries in this study had Jurkat cell RNA spiked in. In nucleotides, the CDR3 is TGTGCCAGCAGCCATGAGACTTCTCGGGATACGCAGTATTTT. This encodes CASSHETSRDTQYF. Based on the CDR3 plus reference TRBV14 and TRBJ2-3, the full variable domain is EAGVTQFPSHSVIEKGQTVTLRCDPISGHDNLYWYRRVMGKEIKFLLHFVKESKQDESGMPNNRFLAERTGGTYSTLKVQPAELEDSGVYFCASSHETSRDTQYFGPGTRLTVL.